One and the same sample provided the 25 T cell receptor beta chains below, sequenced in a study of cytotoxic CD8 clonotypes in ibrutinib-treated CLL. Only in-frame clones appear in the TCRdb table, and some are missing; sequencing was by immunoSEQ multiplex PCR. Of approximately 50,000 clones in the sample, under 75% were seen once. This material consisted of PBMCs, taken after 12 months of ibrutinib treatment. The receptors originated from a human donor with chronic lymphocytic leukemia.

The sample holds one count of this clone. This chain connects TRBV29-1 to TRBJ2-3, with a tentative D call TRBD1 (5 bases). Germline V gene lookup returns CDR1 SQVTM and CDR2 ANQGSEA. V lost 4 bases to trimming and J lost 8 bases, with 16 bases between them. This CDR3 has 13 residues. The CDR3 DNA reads TGCAGCGTTGTCTGGCAGGGCGCCGGTACGCAGTATTTT. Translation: CSVVWQGAGTQYF.

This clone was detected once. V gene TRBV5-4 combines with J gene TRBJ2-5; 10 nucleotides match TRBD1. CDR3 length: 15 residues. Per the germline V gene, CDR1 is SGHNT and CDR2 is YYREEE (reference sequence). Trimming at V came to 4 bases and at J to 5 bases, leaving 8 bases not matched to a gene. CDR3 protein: CASSAMGQGTETQYF. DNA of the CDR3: TGTGCCAGCAGCGCTATGGGACAGGGGACTGAGACCCAGTACTTC.

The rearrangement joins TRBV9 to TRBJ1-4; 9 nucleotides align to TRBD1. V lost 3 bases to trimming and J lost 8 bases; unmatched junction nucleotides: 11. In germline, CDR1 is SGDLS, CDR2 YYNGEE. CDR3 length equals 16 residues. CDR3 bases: TGTGCCAGCAGCGCTGTCACCGGGACAGGGTACGAAAAACTGTTTTTT. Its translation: CASSAVTGTGYEKLFF. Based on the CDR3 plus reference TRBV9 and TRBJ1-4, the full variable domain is DSGVTQTPKHLITATGQRVTLRCSPRSGDLSVYWYQQSLDQGLQFLIQYYNGEERAKGNILERFSAQQFPDLHSELNLSSLELGDSALYFCASSAVTGTGYEKLFFGSGTQLSVL.

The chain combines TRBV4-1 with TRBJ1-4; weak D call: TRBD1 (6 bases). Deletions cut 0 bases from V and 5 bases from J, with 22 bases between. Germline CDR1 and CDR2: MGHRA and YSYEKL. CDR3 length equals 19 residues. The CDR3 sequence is CASSQEEGWYREANEKLFF. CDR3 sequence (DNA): TGCGCCAGCAGCCAAGAAGAGGGTTGGTACAGGGAGGCAAATGAAAAACTGTTTTTT.

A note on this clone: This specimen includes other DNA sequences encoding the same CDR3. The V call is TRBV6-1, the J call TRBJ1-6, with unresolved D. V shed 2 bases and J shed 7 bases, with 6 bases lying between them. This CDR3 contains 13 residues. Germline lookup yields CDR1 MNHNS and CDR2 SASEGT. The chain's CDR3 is CASSERVNSPLHF. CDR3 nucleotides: TGTGCCAGCAGTGAAAGGGTAAATTCACCCCTCCACTTT.

The CDR3 loop is CASSQIAGGLETQYF. The CDR3 coding sequence is TGCGCCAGCAGCCAAATAGCGGGGGGGCTGGAGACCCAGTACTTC. V and J are TRBV4-1 and TRBJ2-5; 11 bases line up with TRBD2. The CDR3 extends over 15 amino acids. The junction had 4 bases not matched to a gene; V was cut back by 2 bases and J by 5 bases. Germline assignment: CDR1 MGHRA and CDR2 YSYEKL.

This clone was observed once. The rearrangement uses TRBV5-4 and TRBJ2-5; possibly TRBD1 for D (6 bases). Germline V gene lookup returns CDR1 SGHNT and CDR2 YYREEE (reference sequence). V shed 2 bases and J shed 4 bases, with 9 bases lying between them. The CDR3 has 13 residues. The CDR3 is CASSLQGGETQYF. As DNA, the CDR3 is TGTGCCAGCAGCTTACAGGGTGGAGAGACCCAGTACTTC.

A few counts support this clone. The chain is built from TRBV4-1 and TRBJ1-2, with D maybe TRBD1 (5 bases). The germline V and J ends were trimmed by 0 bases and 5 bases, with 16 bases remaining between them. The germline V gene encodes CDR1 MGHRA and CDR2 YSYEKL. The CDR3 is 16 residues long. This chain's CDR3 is CASSQDQGERIYGYTF. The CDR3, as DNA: TGCGCCAGCAGCCAAGATCAGGGAGAACGGATTTATGGCTACACCTTC.

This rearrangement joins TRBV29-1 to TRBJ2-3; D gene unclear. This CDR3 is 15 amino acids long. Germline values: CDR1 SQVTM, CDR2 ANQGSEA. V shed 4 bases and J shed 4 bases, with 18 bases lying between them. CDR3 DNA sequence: TGCAGCGTTGGAGAGGATCCAGCTGCCCCAGATACGCAGTATTTT. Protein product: CSVGEDPAAPDTQYF.

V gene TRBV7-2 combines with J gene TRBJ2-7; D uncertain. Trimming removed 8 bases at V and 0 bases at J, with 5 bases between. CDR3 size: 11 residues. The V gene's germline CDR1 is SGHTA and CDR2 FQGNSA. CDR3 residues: CASRVSYEQYF. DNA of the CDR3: TGTGCCAGCCGGGTCTCCTACGAGCAGTACTTC.

The CDR3 loop is CASSLGGGNIQYF. CDR3 nucleotide sequence: TGTGCCAGCAGCTTAGGGGGCGGAAACATTCAGTACTTC. J is TRBJ2-4 and V is TRBV7-9; weak D call: TRBD1 (5 bases). Per germline, CDR1 SEHNR and CDR2 FQNEAQ (reference sequence). This CDR3 region has 13 residues. V gave up 1 base and J gave up 6 bases, with 7 bases separating them. The full variable domain, completed using reference TRBV7-9 and TRBJ2-4, is DTGVSQNPRHKITKRGQNVTFRCDPISEHNRLYWYRQTLGQGPEFLTYFQNEAQLEKSRLLSDRFSAERPKGSFSTLEIQRTEQGDSAMYLCASSLGGGNIQYFGAGTRLSVL.

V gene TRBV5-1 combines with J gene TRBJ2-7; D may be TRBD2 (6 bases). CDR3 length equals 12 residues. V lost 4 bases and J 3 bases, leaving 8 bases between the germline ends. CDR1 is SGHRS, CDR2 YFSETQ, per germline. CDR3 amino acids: CASSPDYYEQYF. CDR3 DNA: TGCGCCAGCAGCCCGGACTACTACGAGCAGTACTTC.

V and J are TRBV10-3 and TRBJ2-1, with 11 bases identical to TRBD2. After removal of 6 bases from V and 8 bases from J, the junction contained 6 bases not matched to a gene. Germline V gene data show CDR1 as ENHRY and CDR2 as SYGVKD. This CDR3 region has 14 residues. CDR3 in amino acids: CAIRVSGGADEQFF. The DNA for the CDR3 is TGTGCCATCAGGGTTAGCGGGGGGGCAGATGAGCAGTTCTTC.

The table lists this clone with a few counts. Here the CDR3 DNA reads TGTGCCAGCAGTTACGGGGGCTCCTATAATTCACCCCTCCACTTT. This gives the protein CASSYGGSYNSPLHF. This chain joins TRBV6-5 and TRBJ1-6; tentatively, D is TRBD1 (5 bases). CDR3 size: 15 residues. The germline CDR1 and CDR2 sequences are MNHEY and SVGAGI. V lost 2 bases and J lost 0, with 5 bases in between.

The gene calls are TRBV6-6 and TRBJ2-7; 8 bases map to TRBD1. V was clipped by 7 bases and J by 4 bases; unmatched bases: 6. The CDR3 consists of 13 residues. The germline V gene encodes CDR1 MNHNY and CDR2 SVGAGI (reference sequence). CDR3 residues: CASTGQGGYEQYF. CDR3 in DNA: TGTGCCAGCACAGGACAGGGTGGATACGAGCAGTACTTC.

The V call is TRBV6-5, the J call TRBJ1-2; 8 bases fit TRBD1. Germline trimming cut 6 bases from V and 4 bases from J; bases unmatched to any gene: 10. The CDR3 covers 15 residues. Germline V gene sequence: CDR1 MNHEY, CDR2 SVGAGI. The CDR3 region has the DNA TGTGCCAGCAGACCTACACAGGGGGAGGCCTATGGCTACACCTTC. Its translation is CASRPTQGEAYGYTF.

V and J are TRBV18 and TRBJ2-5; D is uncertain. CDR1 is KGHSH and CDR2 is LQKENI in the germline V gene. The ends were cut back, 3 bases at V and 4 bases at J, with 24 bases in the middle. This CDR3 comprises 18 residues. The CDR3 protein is CASSPVKQRPFVGETQYF. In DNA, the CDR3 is TGTGCCAGCTCACCGGTAAAACAAAGACCCTTTGTGGGAGAGACCCAGTACTTC. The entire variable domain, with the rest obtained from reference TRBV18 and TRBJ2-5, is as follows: NAGVMQNPRHLVRRRGQEARLRCSPMKGHSHVYWYRQLPEEGLKFMVYLQKENIIDESGMPKERFSAEFPKEGPSILRIQQVVRGDSAAYFCASSPVKQRPFVGETQYFGPGTRLLVL.

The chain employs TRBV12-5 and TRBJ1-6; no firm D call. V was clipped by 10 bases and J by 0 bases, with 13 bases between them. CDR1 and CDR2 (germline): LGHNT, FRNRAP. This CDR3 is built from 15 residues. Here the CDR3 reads CAKPPAPSYNSPLHF. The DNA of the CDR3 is TGTGCTAAACCCCCGGCCCCCTCCTATAATTCACCCCTCCACTTT.

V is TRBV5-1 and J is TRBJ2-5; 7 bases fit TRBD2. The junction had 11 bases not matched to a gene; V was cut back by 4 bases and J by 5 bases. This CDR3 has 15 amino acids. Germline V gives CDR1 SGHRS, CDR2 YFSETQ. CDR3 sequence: CASSHPAGERETQYF. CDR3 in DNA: TGCGCCAGCAGCCACCCCGCGGGGGAGCGGGAGACCCAGTACTTC.

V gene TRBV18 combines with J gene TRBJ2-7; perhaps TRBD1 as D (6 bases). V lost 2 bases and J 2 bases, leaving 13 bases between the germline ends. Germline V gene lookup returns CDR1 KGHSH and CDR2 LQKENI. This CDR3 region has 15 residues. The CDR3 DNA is TGTGCCAGCTCACCAACCCGGACAGCTACCTACGAGCAGTACTTC. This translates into CASSPTRTATYEQYF. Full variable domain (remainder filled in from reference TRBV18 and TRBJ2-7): NAGVMQNPRHLVRRRGQEARLRCSPMKGHSHVYWYRQLPEEGLKFMVYLQKENIIDESGMPKERFSAEFPKEGPSILRIQQVVRGDSAAYFCASSPTRTATYEQYFGPGTRLTVT.

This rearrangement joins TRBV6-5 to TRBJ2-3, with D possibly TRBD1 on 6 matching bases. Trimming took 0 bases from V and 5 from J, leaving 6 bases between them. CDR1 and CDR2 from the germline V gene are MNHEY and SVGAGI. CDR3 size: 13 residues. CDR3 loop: CASSYSGGDTQYF. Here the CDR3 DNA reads TGTGCCAGCAGTTACTCAGGGGGAGATACGCAGTATTTT.

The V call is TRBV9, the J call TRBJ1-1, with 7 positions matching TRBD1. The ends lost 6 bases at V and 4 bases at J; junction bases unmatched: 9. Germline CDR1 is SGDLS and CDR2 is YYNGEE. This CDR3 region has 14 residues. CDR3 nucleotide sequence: TGTGCCAGCACCGAACCTTCAGGGGGCACTGAAGCTTTCTTT. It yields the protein CASTEPSGGTEAFF.

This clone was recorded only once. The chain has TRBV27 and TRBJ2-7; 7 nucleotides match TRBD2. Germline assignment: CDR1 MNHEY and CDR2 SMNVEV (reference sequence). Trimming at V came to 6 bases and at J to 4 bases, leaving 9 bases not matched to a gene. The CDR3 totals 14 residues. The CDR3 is CASSPGLGGYEQYF. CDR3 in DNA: TGTGCCAGCAGCCCCGGGCTCGGGGGGTACGAGCAGTACTTC.

CDR3 residues: CASSLGTSSDTQYF. CDR3 DNA sequence: TGTGCCAGCAGCTTAGGGACTAGCTCAGATACGCAGTATTTT. V and J are TRBV7-2 and TRBJ2-3; 8 positions agree with TRBD2. V shed 1 base, J shed 4 bases, and the junction held 1 base outside the gene matches. Germline V gives CDR1 SGHTA, CDR2 FQGNSA. The CDR3 contains 14 residues. Variable domain in full (rest from reference TRBV7-2 and TRBJ2-3): GAGVSQSPSNKVTEKGKDVELRCDPISGHTALYWYRQSLGQGLEFLIYFQGNSAPDKSGLPSDRFSAERTGGSVSTLTIQRTQQEDSAVYLCASSLGTSSDTQYFGPGTRLTVL.

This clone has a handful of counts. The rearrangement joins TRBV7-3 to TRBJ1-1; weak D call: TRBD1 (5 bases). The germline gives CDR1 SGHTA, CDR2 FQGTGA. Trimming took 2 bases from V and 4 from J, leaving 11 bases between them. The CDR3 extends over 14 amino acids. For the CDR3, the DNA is TGTGCCAGCAGCTTATCAGGAGGGACCACTGAAGCTTTCTTT. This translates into CASSLSGGTTEAFF.